This entry lists 20 T cell receptor beta chains sequenced from one sample in a study of PD-L1 blockade in urothelial cancer. Documented time point: peripheral blood 6 weeks after treatment start. Sequencing used immunoSEQ multiplex PCR; TCRdb keeps in-frame clones, though not all of them. This table has 100,000 to 150,000 clones, about 83% appearing once. Source: PBMCs, taken around atezolizumab (anti-PD-L1) treatment. The receptors come from a man over 45 with urothelial cancer.

The rearrangement uses TRBV5-1 and TRBJ1-2; no clear D. V dropped 6 bases and J dropped 6 bases, with 18 bases sitting between them. Germline V gives CDR1 SGHRS, CDR2 YFSETQ. The CDR3 sequence is 14 residues long. The CDR3 sequence: CASTYGGRMDGYTF. In DNA form, the CDR3 reads TGCGCCAGCACTTACGGAGGTCGTATGGATGGCTACACCTTC.

This clone was recorded a few times. V and J are TRBV4-1 and TRBJ2-5; D is possibly TRBD2 (6 bases). The CDR3 has 15 amino acids. The germline V gene encodes CDR1 MGHRA and CDR2 YSYEKL. V lost 2 bases and J 5 bases, leaving 15 bases between the germline ends. The CDR3 loop reads CASSQIAALGETQYF. The CDR3 DNA reads as TGCGCCAGCAGCCAAATAGCGGCTCTAGGGGAGACCCAGTACTTC.

This rearrangement joins TRBV6-5 to TRBJ2-7, with D tentatively TRBD1 (5 bases). Germline loops: CDR1 MNHEY, CDR2 SVGAGI. V was trimmed by 7 bases and J by 6 bases, leaving 19 bases between them. This CDR3 region has 14 residues. The CDR3 is CASTLSGASGEQYF. The DNA of the CDR3 is TGTGCCAGCACCTTAAGTGGGGCGTCGGGCGAGCAGTACTTC.

Comments on this clone: One junction end does not reproduce the germline sequence, and a read error may be involved. CDR3 sequence: CASSLGVGGPETQYF. The CDR3 coding sequence is TGTGCTAGCAGCTTAGGTGTCGGGGGGCCGGAGACCCAGTACTTC. The genes are TRBV7-7 and TRBJ2-5; D is possibly TRBD2 (7 bases). Germline CDR1 SSHAT, CDR2 FNYEAQ (reference sequence). This CDR3 is built from 15 residues.

The chain joins TRBV19 to TRBJ2-1; the match to TRBD1 covers 7 bases. The CDR3 covers 16 residues. Losses at the gene ends were 5 bases for V and 1 base for J; bases not matched to a gene: 8. Germline V lookup: CDR1 LNHDA, CDR2 SQIVND (reference sequence). For the CDR3, the DNA is TGTGCCAGTAGTGCCTATGACAGGGCGTCCTACAATGAGCAGTTCTTC. Its translation is CASSAYDRASYNEQFF. The entire variable domain, with the rest obtained from reference TRBV19 and TRBJ2-1, is as follows: DGGITQSPKYLFRKEGQNVTLSCEQNLNHDAMYWYRQDPGQGLRLIYYSQIVNDFQKGDIAEGYSVSREKKESFPLTVTSAQKNPTAFYLCASSAYDRASYNEQFFGPGTRLTVL.

V and J are TRBV2 and TRBJ2-7, with D possibly TRBD1 on 7 matching bases. The germline gives CDR1 SNHLY, CDR2 FYNNEI. This CDR3 is built from 16 residues. With 6 bases removed from V and 3 bases from J, the gap between germline ends came to 21 bases. CDR3 region: CASRKLGAGGNYEQYF. The DNA for the CDR3 is TGTGCCAGCAGAAAACTTGGGGCAGGGGGGAACTACGAGCAGTACTTC.

The chain is built from TRBV28 and TRBJ1-5; the D gene is possibly TRBD1 (6 bases). CDR1 is MDHEN and CDR2 is SYDVKM in the germline V gene. CDR3 length equals 15 residues. V dropped 6 bases and J dropped 6 bases, with 18 bases sitting between them. CDR3 loop: CASRRSQGSGQPQHF. CDR3 coding DNA: TGTGCCAGCAGGCGAAGCCAGGGGTCGGGTCAGCCCCAGCATTTT.

The gene calls are TRBV27 and TRBJ1-1, with unresolved D. The germline CDR1 and CDR2 sequences are MNHEY and SMNVEV (reference sequence). Trimming stripped 6 bases from V and 3 bases from J, with 11 bases between. The CDR3 spans 13 residues. CDR3 nucleotide sequence: TGTGCCAGCAGCCAAAGCGGGGACACTGAAGCTTTCTTT. Its protein is CASSQSGDTEAFF.

V is TRBV2 and J is TRBJ1-1; D is unresolved. V was clipped by 7 bases and J by 2 bases, with 14 bases between them. This CDR3 spans 14 amino acids. Per the germline V gene, CDR1 is SNHLY and CDR2 is FYNNEI. CDR3 nucleotide sequence: TGTGCCAGCATACGTTCGGAGACCAACACTGAAGCTTTCTTT. Its protein is CASIRSETNTEAFF.

The chain employs TRBV27 and TRBJ1-6; maybe TRBD1 (6 bases). The CDR3 length is 15 residues. The germline V gene encodes CDR1 MNHEY and CDR2 SMNVEV (reference sequence). Deletions cut 4 bases from V and 3 bases from J, with 10 bases between. The CDR3 DNA is TGTGCCAGCAGTTCCGTACAGGGCTATAATTCACCCCTCCACTTT. Translating it yields CASSSVQGYNSPLHF.

The chain combines TRBV27 with TRBJ2-1, with D perhaps matching TRBD2 (7 bases). The CDR3 spans 14 residues. The germline gives CDR1 MNHEY, CDR2 SMNVEV (reference sequence). Trimming shortened V by 9 bases and J by 9 bases, and 21 bases separated the two germline ends. CDR3 in amino acids: CASGLWGGHVEQFF. The CDR3 coding sequence is TGTGCCAGTGGACTTTGGGGGGGGCACGTTGAGCAGTTCTTC.

The chain employs TRBV2 and TRBJ2-1; 14 bases align to TRBD2. V gave up 5 bases and J gave up 9 bases; unmatched junction bases: 6. Germline lookup yields CDR1 SNHLY and CDR2 FYNNEI. The CDR3 is made up of 15 amino acids. The CDR3 sequence is CASSPTSGRAGEQFF. CDR3 in DNA: TGTGCCAGCAGTCCGACTAGCGGGAGGGCCGGTGAGCAGTTCTTC.

As for this clone: In the same sample, other DNA sequences code for this CDR3. V and J are TRBV18 and TRBJ2-5; D is unclear. This CDR3 comprises 12 residues. V lost 3 bases, J lost 5 bases, and 7 bases lay in between. Germline CDR1 and CDR2: KGHSH and LQKENI. The CDR3 loop reads CASSPLEETQYF. Written as DNA, the CDR3 is TGTGCCAGCTCACCCTTAGAGGAGACCCAGTACTTC. The variable domain in full, completed from reference TRBV18 and TRBJ2-5, reads NAGVMQNPRHLVRRRGQEARLRCSPMKGHSHVYWYRQLPEEGLKFMVYLQKENIIDESGMPKERFSAEFPKEGPSILRIQQVVRGDSAAYFCASSPLEETQYFGPGTRLLVL.

This clone has only one observation. This chain connects TRBV5-6 to TRBJ2-5, with D perhaps TRBD2 (5 bases). V lost 6 bases, J lost 5 bases, and 11 bases lay in between. From germline, CDR1 is SGHDT and CDR2 YYEEEE. There are 12 residues in the CDR3. The CDR3 DNA is TGTGCCAGCACCACCCCGGGGGAGACCCAGTACTTC. Residues: CASTTPGETQYF. Looking up the rest from reference TRBV5-6 and TRBJ2-5 gives the full variable domain: DAGVTQSPTHLIKTRGQQVTLRCSPKSGHDTVSWYQQALGQGPQFIFQYYEEEERQRGNFPDRFSGHQFPNYSSELNVNALLLGDSALYLCASTTPGETQYFGPGTRLLVL.

The chain is built from TRBV14 and TRBJ1-6; unclear D gene. The CDR3 totals 15 residues. Germline V gene sequence: CDR1 SGHDN, CDR2 FVKESK. V gave up 1 base and J gave up 5 bases, with 9 bases separating them. CDR3: CASSQVNSNNSPLHF. In DNA form, the CDR3 reads TGTGCCAGCAGCCAAGTCAACAGTAATAATTCACCCCTCCACTTT.

V and J are TRBV5-8 and TRBJ2-7; no clear D. With 0 bases removed from V and 3 bases from J, the gap between germline ends came to 10 bases. Germline values: CDR1 SGHTS, CDR2 YDEGEE. This CDR3 contains 14 residues. The CDR3 nucleotides are TGTGCCAGCAGCTTGGCCGCCAGTAACTACGAGCAGTACTTC. It translates to CASSLAASNYEQYF. Complete variable domain (other parts from reference TRBV5-8 and TRBJ2-7): EAGVTQSPTHLIKTRGQQATLRCSPISGHTSVYWYQQALGLGLQFLLWYDEGEERNRGNFPPRFSGRQFPNYSSELNVNALELEDSALYLCASSLAASNYEQYFGPGTRLTVT.

This chain connects TRBV18 to TRBJ2-1; D is unresolved. The length of the CDR3 is 12 residues. Germline V gene data show CDR1 as KGHSH and CDR2 as LQKENI. V was cut by 5 bases and J by 9 bases, with 11 bases left in between. CDR3 sequence: CASSIGSGEQFF. The DNA of the CDR3 is TGTGCCAGCTCAATTGGTTCGGGTGAGCAGTTCTTC.

The chain is built from TRBV25-1 and TRBJ1-5; D gene unclear. Germline V gene lookup returns CDR1 MGHDK and CDR2 SYGVNS. This CDR3 comprises 14 residues. V lost 3 bases and J 3 bases, leaving 9 bases between the germline ends. As DNA, the CDR3 is TGTGCCAGCAGTGATTCAGCGTACAATCAGCCCCAGCATTTT. Protein product: CASSDSAYNQPQHF.

V and J are TRBV4-2 and TRBJ2-1; D may be TRBD1 (5 bases). CDR3 length: 16 residues. Germline CDR1 LGHNA, CDR2 YNFKEQ. V shed 2 bases and J shed 4 bases, with 15 bases lying between them. CDR3 DNA: TGTGCCAGCAGCCAATTATCTCAGGGATTATACAATGAGCAGTTCTTC. It yields the protein CASSQLSQGLYNEQFF.

CDR3 in DNA: TGTGCCAGCAGCCCCGGTGGTCAAGAGACCCAGTACTTC. As protein: CASSPGGQETQYF. V usage is TRBV7-9 and J usage is TRBJ2-5, with D hard to call. The CDR3 covers 13 residues. Germline V gives CDR1 SEHNR, CDR2 FQNEAQ (reference sequence). V was trimmed by 5 bases and J by 2 bases, leaving 9 bases between them. Combining the CDR3 with reference TRBV7-9 and TRBJ2-5 gives the whole variable domain DTGVSQNPRHKITKRGQNVTFRCDPISEHNRLYWYRQTLGQGPEFLTYFQNEAQLEKSRLLSDRFSAERPKGSFSTLEIQRTEQGDSAMYLCASSPGGQETQYFGPGTRLLVL.